Listed below are T cell receptor beta chains from one sample, sequenced in a study of T cells after yellow fever vaccination. TCRdb called the 5' RACE reads again in MiXCR, with one record for every CDR3 protein. The sample has about 170,000 distinct CDR3 sequences, 5.5% to 8% seen once. The sequencing used CD4+ T cells sorted from PBMCs, collected on the day of the first yellow fever vaccination. The source of these receptors is a man between 18 and 29 years old who received the YFV17D yellow fever vaccine. Both conserved end residues are part of each CDR3. The D gene is left open where the match is weak. Some rows mark clone size as missing; the rest say once, few, many or name a class of expanded clone.

D gene: TRBD2
J gene: TRBJ2-3
V gene: TRBV3-1
CDR3 length: 18
clone size: few
CDR3 protein: CASSPLAGGLTSTDTQYF
CDR3 DNA: TGTGCCAGCAGCCCGCTAGCGGGGGGGCTAACTAGCACAGATACGCAGTATTTT

D gene: TRBD2
J gene: TRBJ2-5
V gene: TRBV27
CDR3 length: 16
clone size: NA
CDR3 protein: CASSPSPRASGETQYF
CDR3 DNA: TGTGCCAGCAGTCCTAGTCCGCGGGCTAGCGGGGAGACCCAGTACTTC

D gene: NA
J gene: TRBJ1-1
V gene: TRBV5-1
CDR3 length: 14
clone size: NA
CDR3 protein: CASSLGGKGVAAFF
CDR3 DNA: TGCGCCAGCAGCTTGGGGGGTAAAGGGGTTGCGGCTTTCTTT

D gene: TRBD1
J gene: TRBJ2-1
V gene: TRBV7-2
CDR3 length: 13
clone size: NA
CDR3 protein: CASSRYETGEQFF
CDR3 DNA: TGTGCCAGCAGCCGGTACGAGACAGGGGAGCAGTTCTTC

D gene: NA
J gene: TRBJ1-6
V gene: TRBV7-2
CDR3 length: 14
clone size: many
CDR3 protein: CASSPMGRYSPLHF
CDR3 DNA: TGTGCCAGCAGCCCTATGGGGCGGTATTCACCCCTCCACTTT

D gene: TRBD2
J gene: TRBJ2-1
V gene: TRBV24-1
CDR3 length: 16
clone size: many
CDR3 protein: CATSQSGTGRGDEQFF
CDR3 DNA: TGTGCCACCAGTCAAAGCGGGACGGGACGGGGCGATGAGCAGTTCTTC

D gene: NA
J gene: TRBJ2-2
V gene: TRBV5-4
CDR3 length: 15
clone size: NA
CDR3 protein: CASSLRADLTGELFF
CDR3 DNA: TGTGCCAGCAGCTTGCGGGCAGATCTCACCGGGGAGCTGTTTTTT

D gene: TRBD2
J gene: TRBJ2-1
V gene: TRBV5-4
CDR3 length: 17
clone size: few
CDR3 protein: CASSSKRGEGFYNEQFF
CDR3 DNA: TGTGCCAGCAGTTCTAAACGAGGGGAGGGGTTTTACAATGAGCAGTTCTTC

D gene: TRBD2
J gene: TRBJ2-3
V gene: TRBV24-1
CDR3 length: 18
clone size: many
CDR3 protein: CATSDWTGGRDPADTQYF
CDR3 DNA: TGTGCCACCAGTGACTGGACGGGAGGCAGGGATCCGGCAGATACGCAGTATTTT

D gene: TRBD2
J gene: TRBJ2-5
V gene: TRBV7-6
CDR3 length: 19
clone size: few
CDR3 protein: CASSSPRGLAGALGETQYF
CDR3 DNA: TGTGCCAGCAGCTCCCCCAGGGGACTAGCGGGGGCCCTGGGGGAGACCCAGTACTTC

D gene: NA
J gene: TRBJ2-2
V gene: TRBV7-2
CDR3 length: 16
clone size: many
CDR3 protein: CASSLERVENGGELFF
CDR3 DNA: TGTGCCAGCAGCTTAGAGAGGGTAGAAAACGGCGGGGAGCTGTTTTTT

D gene: NA
J gene: TRBJ2-3
V gene: TRBV6-2/TRBV6-3
CDR3 length: 14
clone size: NA
CDR3 protein: CASSYRFGTDTQYF
CDR3 DNA: TGTGCCAGCAGTTACCGGTTCGGTACAGATACGCAGTATTTT

D gene: TRBD1
J gene: TRBJ1-6
V gene: TRBV7-6
CDR3 length: 15
clone size: many
CDR3 protein: CASSWDRARNSPLHF
CDR3 DNA: TGTGCCAGCAGCTGGGACAGGGCTCGGAATTCACCCCTCCACTTT

D gene: NA
J gene: TRBJ2-2
V gene: TRBV4-3
CDR3 length: 15
clone size: many
CDR3 protein: CASRPDSSNTGELFF
CDR3 DNA: TGCGCCAGCAGGCCGGACAGTTCGAACACCGGGGAGCTGTTTTTT

D gene: NA
J gene: TRBJ2-3
V gene: TRBV20-1
CDR3 length: 13
clone size: many
CDR3 protein: CSARQDRTDTQYF
CDR3 DNA: TGCAGTGCCCGACAGGATCGCACAGATACGCAGTATTTT

D gene: NA
J gene: TRBJ2-1
V gene: TRBV7-2
CDR3 length: 14
clone size: many
CDR3 protein: CASSYTTGSGEQFF
CDR3 DNA: TGTGCCAGCAGCTATACGACTGGCTCGGGTGAGCAGTTCTTC

D gene: TRBD2
J gene: TRBJ2-1
V gene: TRBV5-1
CDR3 length: 13
clone size: few
CDR3 protein: CASSWGLVNEQFF
CDR3 DNA: TGCGCCAGCAGCTGGGGACTAGTTAATGAGCAGTTCTTC

D gene: NA
J gene: TRBJ1-2
V gene: TRBV4-3
CDR3 length: 15
clone size: few
CDR3 protein: CASSQGGPGSYGYTF
CDR3 DNA: TGCGCCAGCAGCCAGGGAGGACCGGGGTCCTATGGCTACACCTTC

D gene: NA
J gene: TRBJ2-6
V gene: TRBV15
CDR3 length: 18
clone size: few
CDR3 protein: CATSRAGQGSSGANVLTF
CDR3 DNA: TGTGCCACCAGTAGGGCGGGGCAGGGATCCTCTGGGGCCAACGTCCTGACTTTC

D gene: TRBD2
J gene: TRBJ2-3
V gene: TRBV5-1
CDR3 length: 15
clone size: many
CDR3 protein: CAAGTSGSSTDTQYF
CDR3 DNA: TGCGCCGCCGGGACTAGCGGGAGTAGCACAGATACGCAGTATTTT

D gene: TRBD2
J gene: TRBJ2-1
V gene: TRBV5-1
CDR3 length: 16
clone size: few
CDR3 protein: CASSLVGTSGTNEQFF
CDR3 DNA: TGCGCCAGCAGCTTGGTGGGGACTAGCGGGACAAATGAGCAGTTCTTC

D gene: NA
J gene: TRBJ2-3
V gene: TRBV29-1
CDR3 length: 16
clone size: few
CDR3 protein: CSVEPRREGGTDTQYF
CDR3 DNA: TGCAGCGTTGAACCCCGCAGGGAAGGGGGTACAGATACGCAGTATTTT

D gene: NA
J gene: TRBJ2-1
V gene: TRBV7-9
CDR3 length: 17
clone size: NA
CDR3 protein: CASSLGLGSGFGHEQFF
CDR3 DNA: TGTGCCAGCAGCTTAGGTCTGGGATCAGGGTTCGGCCATGAGCAGTTCTTC

D gene: NA
J gene: TRBJ2-3
V gene: TRBV5-6
CDR3 length: 12
clone size: many
CDR3 protein: CASSLSPNTQYF
CDR3 DNA: TGTGCCAGCAGCTTGTCTCCTAATACGCAGTATTTT

D gene: TRBD2
J gene: TRBJ2-1
V gene: TRBV7-2
CDR3 length: 15
clone size: many
CDR3 protein: CASSLDGGGAREQFF
CDR3 DNA: TGTGCCAGCAGCTTGGACGGCGGGGGGGCCAGGGAGCAGTTCTTC

D gene: NA
J gene: TRBJ1-1
V gene: TRBV5-1
CDR3 length: 14
clone size: NA
CDR3 protein: CASSSQGWGTEAFF
CDR3 DNA: TGCGCCAGCAGCTCACAGGGTTGGGGCACTGAAGCTTTCTTT

D gene: TRBD1
J gene: TRBJ2-5
V gene: TRBV9
CDR3 length: 16
clone size: many
CDR3 protein: CASSVGGGRVGETQYF
CDR3 DNA: TGTGCCAGCAGCGTAGGAGGGGGCAGGGTCGGGGAGACCCAGTACTTC

D gene: NA
J gene: TRBJ2-1
V gene: TRBV7-2
CDR3 length: 12
clone size: many
CDR3 protein: CASSLARVGQFF
CDR3 DNA: TGTGCCAGCAGCTTAGCGAGGGTTGGGCAGTTCTTC

D gene: TRBD2
J gene: TRBJ2-5
V gene: TRBV20-1
CDR3 length: 14
clone size: few
CDR3 protein: CSAGTSGDQETQYF
CDR3 DNA: TGCAGTGCCGGGACTAGCGGGGACCAAGAGACCCAGTACTTC